A single sample is the source of the 8 T cell receptor beta chains below, sequenced in a study of T cell changes during pregnancy in multiple sclerosis. The table came from immunoSEQ multiplex PCR; TCRdb's copy has only in-frame clones and leaves some out. The sample includes about 59,000 clones, about 93% of them seen just once. Sequencing was performed on CD8+ T cells from peripheral blood mononuclear cells, taken in the third trimester of pregnancy. Receptors originate from a female donor with multiple sclerosis, enrolled in a pregnancy study.

This clone appeared once. The chain recombines TRBV15 with TRBJ2-7; 8 bases align to TRBD1. Trimming took 6 bases from V and 5 from J; bases not matched to a gene: 6. Germline CDR1 reads LNHNV; CDR2 reads YYDKDF (reference sequence). This CDR3 has 13 amino acids. CDR3 nucleotide sequence: TGTGCCACCAGGGGCAGGGGGCTGAACGAGCAGTACTTC. This gives the protein CATRGRGLNEQYF.

This chain connects TRBV6-5 to TRBJ2-3; D gene uncertain. Germline V gene data show CDR1 as MNHEY and CDR2 as SVGAGI. The CDR3 has 13 amino acids. V was shortened by 6 bases and J by 6 bases, with 13 bases between the two germline ends. The CDR3 here is CASSDIPGDTQYF. DNA for the CDR3: TGTGCCAGCAGCGATATTCCCGGGGATACGCAGTATTTT.

This clone was recorded only once. This sequence joins TRBV19 and TRBJ2-1; 12 nucleotides align to TRBD2. V lost 5 bases, J lost 9 bases, and 5 bases stayed unmatched. The CDR3 totals 14 residues. From germline, CDR1 is LNHDA and CDR2 SQIVND (reference sequence). The CDR3 coding sequence is TGTGCCAGTAGTCTAGCGGGAGGGTACCCTGAGCAGTTCTTC. As protein: CASSLAGGYPEQFF.

The V call is TRBV25-1, the J call TRBJ2-3; 9 bases fit TRBD1. The J segment lost 2 bases and the V segment lost 7 bases, leaving 16 bases of the junction unmatched. The germline V gene has CDR1 MGHDK and CDR2 SYGVNS. The CDR3 is made up of 18 amino acids. The CDR3 loop is CASKENFGQGFPTDTQYF. In DNA form, the CDR3 reads TGTGCCAGCAAGGAAAATTTCGGACAGGGGTTTCCCACAGATACGCAGTATTTT.

For the CDR3, the DNA is TGCGCCAGCAGCTGGGACAGCCACTACGAGCAGTACTTC. Translated: CASSWDSHYEQYF. The chain employs TRBV5-1 and TRBJ2-7; TRBD1 agrees at 7 bases. J was trimmed by 3 bases and V by 3 bases; bases with no gene match: 3. The germline CDR1 and CDR2 sequences are SGHRS and YFSETQ. The CDR3 runs to 13 residues.

In DNA, the CDR3 is TGTGCCTGGACCCCGGAGGACAGGTTTCAGCCCCAGCATTTT. This translates into CAWTPEDRFQPQHF. The chain combines TRBV30 with TRBJ1-5; 7 bases line up with TRBD1. The junction had 9 bases not matched to a gene; V was cut back by 4 bases and J by 6 bases. The V gene's germline CDR1 is GTSNPN and CDR2 SVGIG (reference sequence). This CDR3 contains 14 residues.

The chain employs TRBV7-3 and TRBJ2-3; a possible D gene is TRBD1 (5 bases). Between the trimmed V and J ends, which lost 2 bases and 0 bases, there was a span of 9 bases. CDR3 length equals 15 residues. Germline CDR1 reads SGHTA; CDR2 reads FQGTGA. As DNA, the CDR3 is TGTGCCAGCAGCTTAGTTGGGGCCAGCACAGATACGCAGTATTTT. It specifies CASSLVGASTDTQYF.

There are a few counts of this clone. J is TRBJ1-3 and V is TRBV9, with D perhaps matching TRBD1 (6 bases). V shed 3 bases and J shed 8 bases, with 18 bases lying between them. Germline-derived CDR1 and CDR2 are SGDLS and YYNGEE. The CDR3 length is 15 residues. The CDR3 region has the DNA TGTGCCAGCAGCGGACAGGATATCAGCGGGGACACCATATATTTT. Translation: CASSGQDISGDTIYF.